This T cell receptor beta chain was captured in a study of CD8+ T cells in alopecia areata. Study background: Scoring treated patients' severity relied on the percentage of scalp area affected. Study observations and caveats: Within the top 100, expanded CD8+ clones significantly decreased with tofacitinib, as did scalp clonality. Affected scalp, especially in alopecia totalis/universalis, had a higher clonality than normal scalp did.

CDR3 length: 12 residues. The germline V and J ends were trimmed by 7 bases and 6 bases, with 15 bases remaining between them. The germline CDR1 and CDR2 sequences are SQVTM and ANQGSEA. TCR sequencing used cDNA made by reverse transcription of extracted RNA. TCRdb keeps only in-frame clones here, not all; method: immunoSEQ multiplex PCR. The table lists approximately 180,000 clones, 60% of them singletons. Treatment in this sample: oral pan-JAK inhibitor, 5-10 mg twice daily. Details on this clone: Its antigen is currently unknown.

The sample was CD4+ T cells sorted from blood, taken at week 24, from a patient treated with tofacitinib. V gene TRBV29-1 combines with J gene TRBJ2-5; D not resolved. The origin of this receptor is a human donor with alopecia areata. The CDR3 DNA is TGCAGCGCGTCCCAGTACGATCAGACCCAGTACTTC. Its protein is CSASQYDQTQYF.